This T cell receptor beta chain comes out of a study of T cells in localized non-small cell lung cancer (dated by TCRdb to between 2020 and 2021). Background for the entire study: The study analyzed T cell repertoires of 200 to 250 early-stage NSCLC patients, comparing tumors and uninvolved tumor-adjacent lungs. All 230 or so NSCLC patients in the cohort were treatment-naive and had localized lung tumors that were resected. The mean age of the NSCLC patients was just over 65 years, with 120 to 150 men and around 99 women. Broader findings and caveats from the paper: Uninvolved tumor-adjacent lung showed the highest T cell clonality, higher than tumor, which suggests more focused antigenic responses in the adjacent lung. Longer overall survival was associated with higher blood T cell density, whereas shorter survival was associated with higher adjacent-lung clonality. Because the study design was exploratory, TCR variables were selected using unadjusted p-values without false-discovery rate correction. Because multi-region sequencing of the tumors was not done, intratumor heterogeneity could not be ruled out. A median of roughly 60 of the top 100 tumor clones were detected in paired uninvolved adjacent lung, and some 29 of these tumor clones were also found among the top 100 clones of the paired uninvolved adjacent lung.

The immunoSEQ Assay was used to sequence TCR beta CDR3 regions from DNA. On the study's bioinformatics: To compute T cell density, TCR beta template counts were normalized to usable DNA, which was estimated by amplifying housekeeping genes. Using the preseqR package, richness was estimated by extrapolating to 120,000 templates for tissue samples and 400,000 templates for PBMC samples. Clonality was calculated as one minus Pielou's evenness. Tissue-enriched TCRs were identified through differential abundance testing performed on productive amino-acid clonotypes, with a minimum total count of 5 and an alpha of 0.1. The Jaccard Index and the Morisita Overlap Index were used to measure repertoire overlap between compartments. GLIPH clustered TCR beta CDR3s with public tetramer-defined viral CDR3s; viral motifs required at least three viral sequences plus V-gene enrichment. TCRdb obtained this table from immuneACCESS and retained in-frame rearrangements with V and J assigned. These tables miss some clones; where compared with another copy, unresolved V genes account for less than half of the shortfall, and the remainder is unexplained. That table gives V, J and clone size, and the DNA gave D and trimming. The table for this sample lists 950 to 1,500 clones; about 27% of them were counted only once. The top ten hold roughly 29% of the sample.

Uninvolved adjacent lung was obtained at least 2 cm from the tumor margin, and the absence of atypia was confirmed by two independent pathologists. At diagnosis, peripheral blood, uninvolved tumor-adjacent lung and tumor were collected and were preserved as a mix of fresh-frozen and FFPE material. V trim: 6 bases; J trim: 2 bases; unmatched bases: 11. CDR3 length: 16 amino acids, cysteine to phenylalanine. Only the CDR3 part of the read is kept: 48 bases, read in frame from the first base. The germline V gene gives CDR1 as SGHVS and CDR2 as FQNEAQ. On this clone: Its binding antigen is unknown. Qualities for individual bases were not recorded, and no much larger clone is one base off.

The receptor was derived from a man aged 40 to 70 with stage II lung adenocarcinoma. Sequences were derived from normal lung tissue next to the tumor, sampled before any cancer treatment. Here the chain combines TRBV7-8 and TRBJ2-5; 8 nucleotides in the junction match TRBD1. The CDR3 reads CASRLTGGILQETQYF. The DNA reads as follows: TGTGCCAGCAGACTTACAGGGGGAATATTACAAGAGACCCAGTACTTC.